The 29 T cell receptor beta chains reported below all come from one sample, sequenced in a study of type 1 regulatory T cells. In TCRdb, the reads were re-called with MiXCR into one record per CDR3 protein. This sample has under 20,000 distinct CDR3 sequences, with around 9.6% found just once. The specimen was CD4+ T cells, either the whole sample or a sorted fraction (not recorded which). The receptors here all came from a human donor in good health.

Many counts were recorded for this clonotype. The chain carries TRBV28 and TRBJ2-1; 9 bases map to TRBD1. The V segment lost 7 bases and the J segment 2 bases; nucleotides outside the gene matches: 9. Germline values: CDR1 MDHEN, CDR2 SYDVKM. This CDR3 is built from 16 residues. The CDR3 region is CASTGGGQGPYNEQFF. The CDR3 bases are TGTGCCAGCACCGGAGGGGGACAGGGTCCCTACAATGAGCAGTTCTTC.

The rearrangement uses TRBV5-1 and TRBJ1-2; D is perhaps TRBD1 (6 bases). The germline V and J ends were trimmed by 3 bases and 3 bases, with 12 bases remaining between them. The V gene's germline CDR1 is SGHRS and CDR2 YFSETQ. The CDR3 is 14 amino acids. The CDR3 DNA follows: TGCGCCAGCAGCTCACAGGGACCTGACTATGGCTACACCTTC. As protein: CASSSQGPDYGYTF.

Only a few counts were recorded for this clonotype. This chain uses TRBV7-2 with TRBJ2-5; no firm D call. CDR3 length: 14 residues. V was clipped by 5 bases and J by 1 base, with 11 bases between them. CDR1 is SGHTA, CDR2 FQGNSA, per germline. As DNA, the CDR3 is TGTGCCAGCAGCCAGCAGGCGAGCCAAGAGACCCAGTACTTC. Translated, it gives CASSQQASQETQYF.

This clonotype was counted at least ten times. The chain employs TRBV28 and TRBJ2-5, with 7 bases lining up with TRBD1. CDR3 length: 12 residues. V gave up 9 bases and J gave up 2 bases; unmatched junction bases: 3. CDR1 is MDHEN and CDR2 is SYDVKM in the germline V gene. In DNA form, the CDR3 reads TGTGCCAGTAGCAGGGGGCAAGAGACCCAGTACTTC. It yields the protein CASSRGQETQYF.

This clonotype was found a few times. The chain has TRBV7-2 and TRBJ2-7; the D gene could be TRBD1 or TRBD2 (7 bases each). The CDR3 totals 15 residues. Germline CDR1 SGHTA, CDR2 FQGNSA. Trimming removed 5 bases at V and 0 bases at J, with 14 bases between. The CDR3 is CASSQGEGLSYEQYF. DNA of the CDR3: TGTGCCAGCAGCCAGGGGGAGGGTCTCTCCTACGAGCAGTACTTC.

This chain joins TRBV12-3 or TRBV12-4 and TRBJ1-3, with TRBD1 as a possible D gene (5 bases). V dropped 3 bases and J dropped 3 bases, with 12 bases sitting between them. This CDR3 spans 15 amino acids. CDR3 amino acids: CASSFPSGDGNTIYF. The CDR3 DNA is TGTGCCAGCAGTTTTCCTTCGGGGGATGGAAACACCATATATTTT.

Judged by abundance, this clonotype is medium-sized (0.01 to 0.1%). The genes are TRBV9 and TRBJ2-2; D not certain. Trimming cost V 3 bases and J 0 bases, with 6 bases left between them. The CDR3 length is 14 residues. Germline V gene data show CDR1 as SGDLS and CDR2 as YYNGEE. This CDR3 is CASSGRSNTGELFF. Here the CDR3 DNA reads TGTGCCAGCAGCGGCCGATCGAACACCGGGGAGCTGTTTTTT.

This clonotype was observed at least ten times. The gene calls are TRBV10-3 and TRBJ2-1; 8 bases line up with TRBD2. With V trimmed by 6 bases and J by 1 base, 2 bases remained unmatched. Per germline, CDR1 ENHRY and CDR2 SYGVKD. The CDR3 has 14 amino acids. The CDR3 nucleotides are TGTGCCATCAGATCTAGCGGGTCCTACAATGAGCAGTTCTTC. This codes for CAIRSSGSYNEQFF.

This clonotype showed up many times. This chain connects TRBV5-1 to TRBJ1-5, with a possible D match to TRBD1 (6 bases). CDR1 is SGHRS, CDR2 YFSETQ, per germline. The CDR3 totals 19 residues. The ends were cut back, 0 bases at V and 4 bases at J, with 23 bases in the middle. The CDR3 loop reads CASSLGTGRGLIANQPQHF. CDR3 DNA sequence: TGCGCCAGCAGCTTGGGCACGGGGAGGGGGTTGATAGCAAATCAGCCCCAGCATTTT.

This clonotype was seen at least ten times. J is TRBJ1-1 and V is TRBV12-3 or TRBV12-4, with 7 bases fitting TRBD1. CDR3 length: 12 amino acids. Trimming took 5 bases from V and 7 from J; bases not matched to a gene: 4. CDR3 loop: CASSPGTVEAFF. The CDR3 bases are TGTGCCAGCAGTCCCGGGACAGTTGAAGCTTTCTTT.

Concerning this clonotype itself: A much larger clone differs from this one at a single base, so this may be a read error. The genes are TRBV20-1 and TRBJ2-1; D is unresolved. Trimming took off 0 bases at V and 1 base at J, with 7 bases between the two ends. The germline CDR1 and CDR2 sequences are DFQATT and SNEGSKA (reference sequence). The CDR3 runs 14 residues. As DNA, the CDR3 is TGCAGTGCTAGAGATTTTAGATCCTACAATGAGCAGTTCTTC. Its protein is CSARDFRSYNEQFF.

The chain links TRBV15 to TRBJ1-2; TRBD1 is a possible D gene (5 bases). Trimming took 0 bases from V and 3 from J, leaving 8 bases between them. There are 14 residues in the CDR3. Looked up from germline, CDR1 is LNHNV and CDR2 is YYDKDF (reference sequence). The CDR3 DNA follows: TGTGCCACCAGCAGAGATATGGGGGACTATGGCTACACCTTC. Translation: CATSRDMGDYGYTF.

This clonotype was detected many times. The chain joins TRBV7-2 to TRBJ2-1; tentative D call: TRBD2 (6 bases). The CDR3 is 17 amino acids. The V gene lost 0 bases and the J gene lost 7 bases, with 19 bases spanning the gap. Germline CDR1 reads SGHTA; CDR2 reads FQGNSA. CDR3 coding DNA: TGTGCCAGCAGCTTAGCGCTACTAGCTAGACACCAAAATGAGCAGTTCTTC. Protein sequence: CASSLALLARHQNEQFF.

The chain uses TRBV27 and TRBJ2-7; D is uncertain. Trimming took off 4 bases at V and 2 bases at J, with 12 bases between the two ends. The CDR3 covers 14 residues. Per germline, CDR1 MNHEY and CDR2 SMNVEV (reference sequence). The CDR3 DNA reads as TGTGCCAGCAGTTCCCGGCGAGGAACCTACGAGCAGTACTTC. Its translation: CASSSRRGTYEQYF.

This clonotype has ten or more counts. The CDR3 reads CASSFGRGEETQYF. CDR3 nucleotide sequence: TGCGCCAGCAGCTTCGGCAGGGGAGAGGAGACCCAGTACTTC. V and J are TRBV5-1 and TRBJ2-5; TRBD1 is a possible D gene (6 bases). This CDR3 is built from 14 residues. Germline-derived CDR1 and CDR2 are SGHRS and YFSETQ. The V and J ends lost 2 bases and 5 bases respectively, with 13 bases between them.

Ten or more counts support this clonotype. This chain links TRBV7-2 with TRBJ2-1, with D hard to call. This CDR3 comprises 11 residues. The V gene's germline CDR1 is SGHTA and CDR2 FQGNSA. The V end lost 7 bases, the J end lost 5 bases, and 6 bases lay between the germline ends. DNA for the CDR3: TGTGCCAGCAAAGTTGACAATGAGCAGTTCTTC. Its translation is CASKVDNEQFF.

The rearrangement joins TRBV19 to TRBJ2-1; 7 positions agree with TRBD2. Germline CDR1 and CDR2: LNHDA and SQIVND (reference sequence). The CDR3 runs 14 residues. V shed 4 bases and J 7 bases; nucleotides not matched to a gene: 7. Here the CDR3 DNA reads TGTGCCAGTAGTACCGGGACTACTTTAAATGAGCAGTTCTTC. Encoded protein: CASSTGTTLNEQFF.

In this sample, this clonotype turned up many times. The chain couples TRBV5-6 to TRBJ1-2; no reliable D call. V dropped 4 bases and J dropped 8 bases, with 12 bases sitting between them. Germline V gene lookup returns CDR1 SGHDT and CDR2 YYEEEE. This CDR3 spans 12 amino acids. CDR3 region: CASSPHGKGYTF. Here the CDR3 DNA reads TGTGCCAGCAGCCCCCATGGGAAGGGCTACACCTTC. The full variable domain, rest sourced from reference TRBV5-6 and TRBJ1-2, is DAGVTQSPTHLIKTRGQQVTLRCSPKSGHDTVSWYQQALGQGPQFIFQYYEEEERQRGNFPDRFSGHQFPNYSSELNVNALLLGDSALYLCASSPHGKGYTFGSGTRLTVV.

This clonotype came up many times. The chain couples TRBV20-1 to TRBJ2-1; D uncertain. The V gene lost 4 bases and the J gene lost 0 bases, with 10 bases spanning the gap. Germline V gives CDR1 DFQATT, CDR2 SNEGSKA (reference sequence). There are 14 residues in the CDR3. CDR3 bases: TGCAGTGCTATGGTGGAATTCTCCTACAATGAGCAGTTCTTC. Translating it yields CSAMVEFSYNEQFF.

The rearrangement joins TRBV20-1 to TRBJ1-5; 9 bases are a match to TRBD1. The CDR3 extends over 13 amino acids. Trimming removed 5 bases from V and 5 bases from J; junction bases left unmatched: 4. Germline CDR1 is DFQATT and CDR2 is SNEGSKA (reference sequence). The CDR3 DNA sequence: TGCAGTGCTCCTAGACAGGGGGATCAGCCCCAGCATTTT. Encoded protein: CSAPRQGDQPQHF.

Ten or more counts support this clonotype. V is TRBV5-1 and J is TRBJ1-2, with D tentatively TRBD1 (5 bases). From germline, CDR1 is SGHRS and CDR2 YFSETQ. Trimming shortened V by 0 bases and J by 1 base, and 13 bases separated the two germline ends. The CDR3 covers 16 residues. CDR3 in amino acids: CASSLGSGRNNYGYTF. The CDR3 bases are TGCGCCAGCAGCTTGGGTTCGGGACGGAATAACTATGGCTACACCTTC.

The V call is TRBV20-1, the J call TRBJ2-3; 12 bases line up with TRBD2. Germline CDR1 DFQATT, CDR2 SNEGSKA (reference sequence). This CDR3 has 13 amino acids. The V segment lost 5 bases and the J segment 4 bases; nucleotides outside the gene matches: 1. CDR3 nucleotide sequence: TGCAGTGCTCGGACTAGCGGGGCAGATACGCAGTATTTT. Its translation: CSARTSGADTQYF.

This clonotype was counted at least ten times. This chain's CDR3 is CASSLVVNTGELFF. CDR3 nucleotide sequence: TGTGCCAGCAGCTTAGTCGTGAACACCGGGGAGCTGTTTTTT. The gene calls are TRBV7-8 and TRBJ2-2; D gene unclear. CDR3 length: 14 amino acids. The V end was cut by 1 base, the J end by 1 base, with 4 bases between. Germline V gene sequence: CDR1 SGHVS, CDR2 FQNEAQ. The full variable domain, with the rest looked up from reference TRBV7-8 and TRBJ2-2, is GAGVSQSPRYKVAKRGQDVALRCDPISGHVSLFWYQQALGQGPEFLTYFQNEAQLDKSGLPSDRFFAERPEGSVSTLKIQRTQQEDSAVYLCASSLVVNTGELFFGEGSRLTVL.

This clonotype was seen many times. This rearrangement joins TRBV7-2 to TRBJ2-7; D might be TRBD2 (5 bases). CDR3 size: 18 residues. Germline-derived CDR1 and CDR2 are SGHTA and FQGNSA. V lost 5 bases to trimming and J lost 2 bases, with 25 bases between them. This CDR3 reads CASSLKRTSGGATYEQYF. The CDR3 DNA reads as TGTGCCAGCAGCCTTAAGCGGACCTCGGGCGGAGCCACCTACGAGCAGTACTTC.

Many counts were recorded for this clonotype. The chain has TRBV20-1 and TRBJ1-1; tentative D call: TRBD1 (5 bases). The germline gives CDR1 DFQATT, CDR2 SNEGSKA (reference sequence). Trimming cost V 8 bases and J 2 bases, with 18 bases left between them. CDR3 length equals 14 residues. Written as DNA, the CDR3 is TGCAGTCCACCCTTCGGGGGTTTCAACACTGAAGCTTTCTTT. This translates into CSPPFGGFNTEAFF.

Only a few counts were recorded for this clonotype. The chain recombines TRBV20-1 with TRBJ2-7; 10 bases align to TRBD2. The junction had 4 bases not matched to a gene; V was cut back by 1 base and J by 1 base. The CDR3 is 15 residues long. Looked up from germline, CDR1 is DFQATT and CDR2 is SNEGSKA (reference sequence). In DNA, the CDR3 is TGCAGTGCTAGAGCGGCTAGCGGGAGATCCTACGAGCAGTACTTC. It translates to CSARAASGRSYEQYF.

This clonotype was seen a handful of times. The chain employs TRBV29-1 and TRBJ2-7; D tentatively reads TRBD1 or TRBD2 (5 bases each). Germline-derived CDR1 and CDR2 are SQVTM and ANQGSEA. V was pared by 4 bases and J by 4 bases, with 20 bases between. The CDR3 spans 15 residues. In nucleotides, the CDR3 is TGCAGCGTTGTCTTAATGGGACGCAGTGATTACGAGCAGTACTTC. Residues: CSVVLMGRSDYEQYF.

Only a few counts were recorded for this clonotype. One base away lies a much larger clone, so this may be a sequencing read error. The gene calls are TRBV28 and TRBJ2-1; TRBD1 matches at 7 bases. The CDR3 has 14 residues. Losses at the gene ends were 6 bases for V and 5 bases for J; bases not matched to a gene: 7. CDR1 is MDHEN and CDR2 is SYDVKM in the germline V gene. The CDR3: CASSSGQSHNEQFF. In DNA, the CDR3 is TGTGCCAGCAGCTCGGGACAGTCCCACAATGAGCAGTTCTTC. Supplemented by reference TRBV28 and TRBJ2-1, the full variable domain reads DVKVTQSSRYLVKRTGEKVFLECVQDMDHENMFWYRQDPGLGLRLIYFSYDVKMKEKGDIPEGYSVSREKKERFSLILESASTNQTSMYLCASSSGQSHNEQFFGPGTRLTVL.

This clonotype was detected many times. The chain is built from TRBV20-1 and TRBJ2-7, with D possibly being TRBD2 (5 bases). CDR3 length: 15 amino acids. CDR1 and CDR2 from the germline V gene are DFQATT and SNEGSKA (reference sequence). V was trimmed by 0 bases and J by 3 bases, leaving 15 bases between them. In nucleotides, the CDR3 is TGCAGTGCTAGAGAAGCGGCGCCATTTAACTACGAGCAGTACTTC. It codes for CSAREAAPFNYEQYF.